The 8 T cell receptor beta chains below all came from one sample that was sequenced in a study of cytomegalovirus exposure and HLA in healthy donors. The study ran its PCR with 60 Vbeta and 13 Jbeta primers. Sequenced by immunoSEQ multiplex PCR; TCRdb stores in-frame clones only, minus some. The sample includes around 120,000 clones, under 90% of them seen just once. Sequenced: PBMCs. These receptors originate from a female donor in good health and CMV-seropositive.

This chain uses TRBV27 with TRBJ2-2; D is perhaps TRBD2 (6 bases). Germline CDR1 reads MNHEY; CDR2 reads SMNVEV (reference sequence). Deletions cut 5 bases from V and 7 bases from J, with 17 bases between. The CDR3 loop spans 15 amino acids. In nucleotides, the CDR3 is TGTGCCAGCAGTCCAGCTCCGGGGGAGATCGGGGAGCTGTTTTTT. Protein sequence: CASSPAPGEIGELFF.

This chain uses TRBV2 with TRBJ1-5, with D maybe TRBD1 (6 bases). The CDR3 covers 15 residues. Trimming cost V 5 bases and J 6 bases, with 17 bases left between them. Germline V gene sequence: CDR1 SNHLY, CDR2 FYNNEI. The CDR3 sequence is CASSTNTGYAQPQHF. Here the CDR3 DNA reads TGTGCCAGCAGTACCAATACAGGGTACGCTCAGCCCCAGCATTTT.

The chain links TRBV9 to TRBJ2-1; 12 bases align to TRBD2. CDR3 length: 15 amino acids. V lost 0 bases, J lost 7 bases, and 2 bases stayed unmatched. Germline CDR1 reads SGDLS; CDR2 reads YYNGEE. The CDR3 coding sequence is TGTGCCAGCAGCGTAGCTAGCGGGGGGGCGAATGAGCAGTTCTTC. Residues: CASSVASGGANEQFF.

J is TRBJ1-1 and V is TRBV2; 7 bases are a match to TRBD1. In germline, CDR1 is SNHLY, CDR2 FYNNEI. This CDR3 region has 13 residues. The V gene end was trimmed by 5 bases and the J gene end by 7 bases; junction bases not matched to a gene: 7. CDR3 coding DNA: TGTGCCAGCAGTTACACGACAGGGAATGAAGCTTTCTTT. It codes for CASSYTTGNEAFF.

This clone was seen once. The chain combines TRBV7-2 with TRBJ2-7, with D possibly being TRBD1 (6 bases). This CDR3 is built from 15 residues. V lost 5 bases and J 1 base, leaving 15 bases between the germline ends. Germline CDR1 and CDR2: SGHTA and FQGNSA. The CDR3 spells CASSSRKTGSYEQYF. For the CDR3, the DNA is TGTGCCAGCAGCAGCCGAAAAACAGGGTCCTACGAGCAGTACTTC. Combining the CDR3 with reference TRBV7-2 and TRBJ2-7 gives the whole variable domain GAGVSQSPSNKVTEKGKDVELRCDPISGHTALYWYRQSLGQGLEFLIYFQGNSAPDKSGLPSDRFSAERTGGSVSTLTIQRTQQEDSAVYLCASSSRKTGSYEQYFGPGTRLTVT.

CDR3 sequence: CASSLQISYNEQFF. CDR3 in DNA: TGTGCCAGCAGCTTGCAGATATCCTACAATGAGCAGTTCTTC. The chain links TRBV5-8 to TRBJ2-1, with D unclear. CDR1 and CDR2 from the germline V gene are SGHTS and YDEGEE. The CDR3 loop spans 14 amino acids. Trimming took 1 base from V and 1 from J, leaving 6 bases between them.

This clone was seen more than once but under ten times. The V and J genes are TRBV19 and TRBJ2-7; 10 positions match TRBD1. The CDR3 has 15 residues. The V and J ends lost 4 bases and 4 bases, in that order; junction bases with no gene match: 7. Looked up from germline, CDR1 is LNHDA and CDR2 is SQIVND (reference sequence). The CDR3 spells CASSTSTGGVYEQYF. DNA for the CDR3: TGTGCCAGTAGTACCTCGACAGGGGGCGTTTACGAGCAGTACTTC.

The rearrangement links TRBV25-1 to TRBJ2-5; weak D call: TRBD2 (5 bases). The CDR3 loop spans 12 amino acids. Trimming removed 6 bases from V and 4 bases from J, with 9 bases in between. Germline V lookup: CDR1 MGHDK, CDR2 SYGVNS. CDR3 DNA sequence: TGTGCCAGCAGCGCCGGAGGAGAGACCCAGTACTTC. Its translation is CASSAGGETQYF.